Listed below are T cell receptor beta chains from one sample, sequenced in a study of blood T cell repertoires in COVID-19. This table comes from immunoSEQ multiplex PCR, and its TCRdb copy is limited to in-frame clones, with some not included. In the table there are a few hundred thousand clones, roughly 85% of which are singletons. The material sequenced was PBMCs or T cells enriched from blood (not recorded which). The receptors originated from a woman aged 45-65 years who had been exposed to COVID-19. Each CDR3 is given with its conserved first and last residue. A D gene is named only where the DNA matches it firmly. The size field is filled for only some rows; it gives once, few, many or a size class.

clone_size: .; j_call: TRBJ1-1; v_call: TRBV10-2; d_call: .; cdr3_aa: CASIQRNRANTEAFF; cdr3_nt: TGCGCCAGCATTCAGAGGAACAGGGCGAACACTGAAGCTTTCTTT
clone_size: .; j_call: TRBJ2-2; v_call: TRBV19; d_call: .; cdr3_aa: CASRPFGFVGELFF; cdr3_nt: TGTGCCAGTAGACCATTCGGGTTTGTCGGGGAGCTGTTTTTT
clone_size: .; j_call: TRBJ1-1; v_call: TRBV12-3/TRBV12-4; d_call: .; cdr3_aa: CASSLTRRTEAFF; cdr3_nt: TGTGCCAGCAGTTTAACCCGGAGAACTGAAGCTTTCTTT
clone_size: few; j_call: TRBJ1-1; v_call: TRBV19; d_call: .; cdr3_aa: CASSIDRNTEAFF; cdr3_nt: TGTGCCAGTAGTATCGACAGGAACACTGAAGCTTTCTTT
clone_size: .; j_call: TRBJ2-7; v_call: TRBV19; d_call: .; cdr3_aa: CASSIVAGFTYEQYF; cdr3_nt: TGTGCCAGTAGTATCGTGGCGGGGTTTACCTACGAGCAGTACTTC
clone_size: few; j_call: TRBJ1-1; v_call: TRBV9; d_call: TRBD1; cdr3_aa: CASSSGTGSTEAFF; cdr3_nt: TGTGCCAGCAGCTCAGGGACAGGGAGTACTGAAGCTTTCTTT
clone_size: .; j_call: TRBJ1-3; v_call: TRBV4-3; d_call: .; cdr3_aa: CASSQDWGVGNTIYF; cdr3_nt: TGCGCCAGCAGCCAAGATTGGGGAGTCGGAAACACCATATATTTT
clone_size: .; j_call: TRBJ1-1; v_call: TRBV19; d_call: TRBD1; cdr3_aa: CASSHRGVNTEAFF; cdr3_nt: TGTGCCAGTAGTCACAGGGGCGTTAACACTGAAGCTTTCTTT
clone_size: .; j_call: TRBJ1-6; v_call: TRBV5-6; d_call: TRBD1; cdr3_aa: CASSLDPTGRSPLHF; cdr3_nt: TGTGCCAGCAGCTTGGACCCGACAGGGCGTTCACCCCTCCACTTT
clone_size: once; j_call: TRBJ1-1; v_call: TRBV7-2; d_call: .; cdr3_aa: CASSLYRLEAFF; cdr3_nt: TGTGCCAGCAGCTTGTACAGGCTTGAAGCTTTCTTT
clone_size: .; j_call: TRBJ1-2; v_call: TRBV7-8; d_call: TRBD1; cdr3_aa: CASSSGQGGFNYGYTF; cdr3_nt: TGTGCCAGCAGCTCGGGACAGGGGGGCTTTAACTATGGCTACACCTTC
clone_size: .; j_call: TRBJ2-7; v_call: TRBV3-1/TRBV3-2; d_call: TRBD2; cdr3_aa: CASSQALGLAGETYEQYF; cdr3_nt: TGTGCCAGCAGCCAAGCCCTGGGCCTAGCGGGGGAAACCTACGAGCAGTACTTC
clone_size: .; j_call: TRBJ2-4; v_call: TRBV28; d_call: .; cdr3_aa: CASSLSRRVRGIQYF; cdr3_nt: TGTGCCAGCAGTTTATCCCGCAGGGTAAGGGGCATTCAGTACTTC
clone_size: .; j_call: TRBJ1-2; v_call: TRBV18; d_call: TRBD1; cdr3_aa: CASSPWGQSVTYGYTF; cdr3_nt: TGTGCCAGCTCACCTTGGGGACAGTCGGTGACCTATGGCTACACCTTC
clone_size: .; j_call: TRBJ2-1; v_call: TRBV19; d_call: TRBD1; cdr3_aa: CASSISGTGGMHEQFF; cdr3_nt: TGTGCCAGTAGTATCTCCGGGACAGGGGGGATGCATGAGCAGTTCTTC
clone_size: .; j_call: TRBJ2-1; v_call: TRBV6-4; d_call: .; cdr3_aa: CASRGARSSYNEQFF; cdr3_nt: TGTGCCAGCAGGGGGGCCCGAAGCTCCTACAATGAGCAGTTCTTC
clone_size: once; j_call: TRBJ1-3; v_call: TRBV3-1/TRBV3-2; d_call: .; cdr3_aa: CASSPGGLVMIAGNTIYF; cdr3_nt: TGTGCCAGCAGCCCGGGGGGCTTGGTAATGATTGCTGGAAACACCATATATTTT
clone_size: .; j_call: TRBJ2-3; v_call: TRBV10-3; d_call: TRBD2; cdr3_aa: CAIRNSGGGDTQYF; cdr3_nt: TGTGCCATCAGAAATAGCGGGGGTGGAGATACGCAGTATTTT